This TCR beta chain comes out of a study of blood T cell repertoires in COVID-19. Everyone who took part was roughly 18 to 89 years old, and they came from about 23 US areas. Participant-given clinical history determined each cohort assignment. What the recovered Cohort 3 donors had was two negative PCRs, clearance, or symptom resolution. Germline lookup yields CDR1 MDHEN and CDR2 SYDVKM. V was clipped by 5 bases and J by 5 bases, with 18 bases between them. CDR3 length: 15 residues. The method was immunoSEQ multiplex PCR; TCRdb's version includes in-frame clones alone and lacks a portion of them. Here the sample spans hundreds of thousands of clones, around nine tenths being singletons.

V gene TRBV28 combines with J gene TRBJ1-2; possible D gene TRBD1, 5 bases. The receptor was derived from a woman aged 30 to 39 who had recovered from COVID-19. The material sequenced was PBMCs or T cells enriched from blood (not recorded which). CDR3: CASSPPPQGKYGYTF. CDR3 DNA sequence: TGTGCCAGCAGTCCTCCCCCCCAGGGAAAATATGGCTACACCTTC.